The present entry profiles one TCR beta chain with its context. The data were taken from a study of T cell responses to AZD1222 COVID-19 vaccine. The CDR3 contains 14 residues. With 2 bases removed from V and 10 bases from J, the gap between germline ends came to 12 bases. CDR1 and CDR2 from the germline V gene are MNHEY and SVGAGI. Clones were sequenced by immunoSEQ multiplex PCR, and TCRdb holds only the in-frame ones, with some missing. The data show about 70,000 clones, with 88% seen just once and 4% to 5.5% held by the top ten. Sequences were derived from peripheral blood, sampled 28 days after the second dose of the MenACWY control vaccine. The chain employs TRBV6-5 and TRBJ1-6, with D maybe TRBD1 (6 bases). This receptor was obtained from an adult who received the MenACWY meningococcal vaccine as a control. The CDR3, as DNA: TGTGCCAGCAGTTACAACAGGGTGTTCTCACCCCTCCACTTT. This sequence encodes CASSYNRVFSPLHF.